A single sample gave rise to the 28 T cell receptor beta chains below, sequenced in a study of cytomegalovirus exposure and HLA in healthy donors. The PCR employed 60 Vbeta primers together with 13 Jbeta primers. Some clones are missing from TCRdb's copy, which holds only in-frame ones; the method was immunoSEQ multiplex PCR. The sample lists about 190,000 clones, 79% seen once, with about 1.6% in the top ten. The sequencing sample was made of PBMCs. The receptors were sampled from a woman aged 18 to 35 in good health and CMV-seronegative.

The genes are TRBV15 and TRBJ2-5; TRBD1 matches at 9 bases. V was pared by 1 base and J by 5 bases, with 8 bases of the junction left unmatched. Per the germline V gene, CDR1 is LNHNV and CDR2 is YYDKDF (reference sequence). This CDR3 region has 16 residues. The CDR3 DNA sequence: TGTGCCACCAGCAGAGGATCCGGGACAGGGCGTGAGACCCAGTACTTC. Translated: CATSRGSGTGRETQYF.

The V gene is TRBV14, the J gene TRBJ2-7; D might be TRBD2 (6 bases). Germline assignment: CDR1 SGHDN and CDR2 FVKESK. Trimming pared 3 bases from V and 7 bases from J, leaving 16 bases between. The CDR3 totals 14 residues. CDR3 in amino acids: CASSHHTSILEQYF. The DNA of the CDR3 is TGTGCCAGCAGCCACCACACTAGCATCTTAGAGCAGTACTTC.

The rearrangement links TRBV7-2 to TRBJ2-3, with 10 bases aligning to TRBD2. Losses at the gene ends were 8 bases for V and 6 bases for J; bases not matched to a gene: 11. The CDR3 consists of 15 residues. The V gene's germline CDR1 is SGHTA and CDR2 FQGNSA. The CDR3 protein is CASRGAGGPLDTQYF. The DNA for the CDR3 is TGTGCCAGCCGCGGAGCGGGAGGGCCCCTGGATACGCAGTATTTT.

The chain carries TRBV7-3 and TRBJ1-1; D remains unclear. The CDR3 is 17 residues long. Trimming left V 5 bases short and J 4 bases short, with 23 bases between. CDR1 and CDR2 from the germline V gene are SGHTA and FQGTGA. CDR3 protein: CASSPLPERLGGTEAFF. The CDR3 bases are TGTGCCAGCAGCCCCCTCCCCGAAAGGTTAGGCGGCACTGAAGCTTTCTTT.

V gene TRBV7-3 combines with J gene TRBJ1-2; D is ambiguous. Germline CDR1 SGHTA, CDR2 FQGTGA. CDR3 length equals 15 residues. V was cut by 2 bases and J by 0 bases, with 10 bases left in between. The CDR3 DNA is TGTGCCAGCAGCTTACATCCTACTACTAACTATGGCTACACCTTC. It specifies CASSLHPTTNYGYTF.

The rearrangement links TRBV14 to TRBJ1-4, with 9 bases fitting TRBD1. Germline CDR1 SGHDN, CDR2 FVKESK. The V gene end was trimmed by 4 bases and the J gene end by 7 bases; junction bases not matched to a gene: 7. The CDR3 runs 15 residues. The CDR3 coding sequence is TGTGCCAGCAGCCGGACCGGGACAGGGATTGAAAAACTGTTTTTT. Translating it yields CASSRTGTGIEKLFF.

This clone was seen more than once but under ten times. This chain uses TRBV19 with TRBJ1-2, with no clear D. Germline CDR1 is LNHDA and CDR2 is SQIVND (reference sequence). The V end lost 2 bases, the J end lost 8 bases, and 21 bases lay between the germline ends. The CDR3 is made up of 16 amino acids. The chain's CDR3 is CASSIIFPNKEEGYTF. In DNA, the CDR3 is TGTGCCAGTAGTATAATCTTCCCGAATAAGGAGGAGGGCTACACCTTC.

Regarding this clone: Other DNA sequences in this specimen translate into the identical CDR3. The V call is TRBV9, the J call TRBJ1-5; 9 bases match TRBD1. Germline CDR1 and CDR2: SGDLS and YYNGEE. Unmatched junction bases numbered 0, after V lost 3 bases and J lost 2 bases. The CDR3 is 14 residues long. CDR3 protein: CASSGQGGNQPQHF. CDR3 DNA: TGTGCCAGCAGCGGACAGGGGGGCAATCAGCCCCAGCATTTT.

The V gene is TRBV4-1, the J gene TRBJ2-7, with 9 bases fitting TRBD1. The CDR3 contains 15 residues. The V gene's germline CDR1 is MGHRA and CDR2 YSYEKL. The V gene end was trimmed by 2 bases and the J gene end by 5 bases; junction bases not matched to a gene: 7. CDR3 nucleotide sequence: TGCGCCAGCAGCCAATGGACAGGGGACCCCCACGAGCAGTACTTC. Protein: CASSQWTGDPHEQYF.

The rearrangement joins TRBV9 to TRBJ2-3, with D hard to call. V was clipped by 0 bases and J by 2 bases, with 10 bases between them. This CDR3 has 15 amino acids. Germline loops: CDR1 SGDLS, CDR2 YYNGEE. The CDR3 spells CASSVEHTSTDTQYF. The CDR3 DNA follows: TGTGCCAGCAGCGTAGAACATACCTCCACAGATACGCAGTATTTT. Full variable domain (outside the CDR3, taken from reference TRBV9 and TRBJ2-3): DSGVTQTPKHLITATGQRVTLRCSPRSGDLSVYWYQQSLDQGLQFLIQYYNGEERAKGNILERFSAQQFPDLHSELNLSSLELGDSALYFCASSVEHTSTDTQYFGPGTRLTVL.

The genes are TRBV7-6 and TRBJ2-7, with D perhaps TRBD1 (6 bases). In germline, CDR1 is SGHVS, CDR2 FNYEAQ. This CDR3 is built from 13 residues. Trimming pared 5 bases from V and 2 bases from J, leaving 10 bases between. This CDR3 reads CASSRDRTYEQYF. CDR3 DNA: TGTGCCAGCAGCAGAGACAGGACCTACGAGCAGTACTTC. The whole variable domain, remainder taken from reference TRBV7-6 and TRBJ2-7, is GAGVSQSPRYKVTKRGQDVALRCDPISGHVSLYWYRQALGQGPEFLTYFNYEAQQDKSGLPNDRFSAERPEGSISTLTIQRTEQRDSAMYRCASSRDRTYEQYFGPGTRLTVT.

The chain recombines TRBV30 with TRBJ2-7; D call uncertain. Germline CDR1 GTSNPN, CDR2 SVGIG (reference sequence). Trimming cost V 0 bases and J 0 bases, with 6 bases left between them. The CDR3 runs 13 residues. The CDR3: CAWSVRSSYEQYF. CDR3 coding DNA: TGTGCCTGGAGTGTACGGAGCTCCTACGAGCAGTACTTC.

The V gene is TRBV27, the J gene TRBJ2-1; 8 bases are a match to TRBD2. The germline gives CDR1 MNHEY, CDR2 SMNVEV (reference sequence). The CDR3 runs to 14 residues. V trimming: 6 bases; J trimming: 7 bases; junction bases outside the gene matches: 8. The CDR3 nucleotides are TGTGCCAGCAGAGCCGGGACTAGTTTTAATGAGCAGTTCTTC. Translation gives CASRAGTSFNEQFF.

The rearrangement links TRBV15 to TRBJ1-2; TRBD1 matches 11 bases. CDR3 size: 16 residues. V gave up 3 bases and J gave up 6 bases; unmatched junction bases: 9. Per germline, CDR1 LNHNV and CDR2 YYDKDF (reference sequence). The CDR3 here is CATSRTPGTGGDGYTF. CDR3 sequence (DNA): TGTGCCACCAGCAGGACCCCAGGGACAGGGGGAGATGGCTACACCTTC.

This clone was counted a few times. This chain joins TRBV7-2 and TRBJ2-7; D not resolved. CDR3 length: 15 amino acids. V was trimmed by 1 base and J by 0 bases, leaving 10 bases between them. The germline CDR1 and CDR2 sequences are SGHTA and FQGNSA. DNA of the CDR3: TGTGCCAGCAGCTTAGGTCCCCTTAGCTCCTACGAGCAGTACTTC. The encoded protein is CASSLGPLSSYEQYF.

The chain has TRBV27 and TRBJ2-1, with TRBD2 matching over 16 bases. The CDR3 is made up of 17 amino acids. V shed 6 bases and J 5 bases; nucleotides not matched to a gene: 7. Per germline, CDR1 MNHEY and CDR2 SMNVEV (reference sequence). Written as DNA, the CDR3 is TGTGCCAGCAGGCCGGGACTAGCGGGAGGGCCCCACAATGAGCAGTTCTTC. Its protein is CASRPGLAGGPHNEQFF.

The chain carries TRBV5-1 and TRBJ1-1, with D perhaps TRBD1 (6 bases). Germline V gene sequence: CDR1 SGHRS, CDR2 YFSETQ. The germline V and J ends were trimmed by 3 bases and 3 bases, with 15 bases remaining between them. The CDR3 has 15 amino acids. CDR3 region: CASSSDSGADTEAFF. The CDR3 bases are TGCGCCAGCAGCTCGGATTCAGGGGCGGACACTGAAGCTTTCTTT. Drawing the rest from reference TRBV5-1 and TRBJ1-1, the complete variable domain is KAGVTQTPRYLIKTRGQQVTLSCSPISGHRSVSWYQQTPGQGLQFLFEYFSETQRNKGNFPGRFSGRQFSNSRSEMNVSTLELGDSALYLCASSSDSGADTEAFFGQGTRLTVV.

The chain is built from TRBV5-4 and TRBJ2-5; D is undetermined. The V gene lost 3 bases and the J gene lost 2 bases, with 17 bases spanning the gap. This CDR3 has 16 amino acids. Per germline, CDR1 SGHNT and CDR2 YYREEE (reference sequence). The CDR3 sequence is CASSSDPRGTQETQYF. CDR3 nucleotide sequence: TGTGCCAGCAGCTCCGACCCCCGCGGAACACAAGAGACCCAGTACTTC.

V gene TRBV27 combines with J gene TRBJ2-1; TRBD2 matches 8 bases. The CDR3 totals 15 residues. Germline values: CDR1 MNHEY, CDR2 SMNVEV (reference sequence). The V and J ends lost 2 bases and 12 bases, in that order; junction bases with no gene match: 12. The CDR3 region is CASSLQASGWEGQFF. The CDR3 DNA follows: TGTGCCAGCAGTTTACAGGCTAGCGGGTGGGAAGGGCAGTTCTTC.

V is TRBV4-3 and J is TRBJ2-1; a weak D match, TRBD2 (6 bases). The ends were cut back, 2 bases at V and 2 bases at J, with 10 bases in the middle. The CDR3 runs 15 residues. Germline assignment: CDR1 LGHNA and CDR2 YSLEER. The CDR3 bases are TGCGCCAGCAGCCAATCCAGGACTACCTACAATGAGCAGTTCTTC. Amino acids: CASSQSRTTYNEQFF.

CDR3 region: CATSRAGMYQETQYF. In DNA, the CDR3 is TGTGCCACCAGCAGGGCGGGGATGTACCAAGAGACCCAGTACTTC. The rearrangement links TRBV15 to TRBJ2-5, with TRBD2 as a possible D gene (6 bases). Germline V gene sequence: CDR1 LNHNV, CDR2 YYDKDF (reference sequence). The V end lost 3 bases, the J end lost 0 bases, and 11 bases lay between the germline ends. The CDR3 runs to 15 residues.

This clone has a single count. The rearrangement links TRBV19 to TRBJ1-1, with D tentatively TRBD1 (5 bases). CDR3 size: 15 residues. Trimming left V 1 base short and J 12 bases short, with 21 bases between. CDR1 and CDR2 from the germline V gene are LNHDA and SQIVND (reference sequence). CDR3 coding DNA: TGTGCCAGTAGTATAGGAACGCAGAGTGGGAGGGACTCTTTCTTT. The encoded protein is CASSIGTQSGRDSFF.

This chain connects TRBV19 to TRBJ2-4, with 7 bases lining up with TRBD1. Germline V CDR1 and CDR2: LNHDA, SQIVND (reference sequence). Trimming cost V 7 bases and J 0 bases; bases outside gene matches: 12. The CDR3 is 17 residues long. This CDR3 reads CASTPEWDSKAKNIQYF. In nucleotides, the CDR3 is TGTGCCAGTACCCCCGAATGGGACAGCAAAGCCAAAAACATTCAGTACTTC.

J is TRBJ1-5 and V is TRBV2; possible D gene TRBD1, 6 bases. The CDR3 is 15 amino acids. V was shortened by 6 bases and J by 5 bases, with 17 bases between the two germline ends. Germline-derived CDR1 and CDR2 are SNHLY and FYNNEI. The CDR3 coding sequence is TGTGCCAGCAGCCCCGGGACATTGGTCGATCAGCCCCAGCATTTT. The encoded protein is CASSPGTLVDQPQHF.

The chain combines TRBV27 with TRBJ2-7, with 10 bases aligning to TRBD2. The ends lost 6 bases at V and 0 bases at J; junction bases unmatched: 8. Germline assignment: CDR1 MNHEY and CDR2 SMNVEV (reference sequence). The CDR3 covers 16 residues. The DNA for the CDR3 is TGTGCCAGCAGCCATAGCCTAGCGGGGGTCTCCTACGAGCAGTACTTC. Protein: CASSHSLAGVSYEQYF.

The rearrangement uses TRBV5-1 and TRBJ1-1, with 7 bases aligning to TRBD1. The V gene's germline CDR1 is SGHRS and CDR2 YFSETQ. The CDR3 is made up of 15 amino acids. V trimming: 0 bases; J trimming: 2 bases; junction bases outside the gene matches: 4. In nucleotides, the CDR3 is TGCGCCAGCAGCTTGGAAGGGACAGCAAACACTGAAGCTTTCTTT. It specifies CASSLEGTANTEAFF.

The V gene is TRBV19, the J gene TRBJ2-1; TRBD2 is a possible D gene (5 bases). The CDR3 is 14 amino acids. CDR1 is LNHDA and CDR2 is SQIVND in the germline V gene (reference sequence). Trimming stripped 3 bases from V and 9 bases from J, with 15 bases between. This CDR3 is CASSIREPAGEQFF. CDR3 coding DNA: TGTGCCAGTAGTATCCGGGAACCGGCAGGTGAGCAGTTCTTC.

This rearrangement joins TRBV4-1 to TRBJ2-1; TRBD2 matches 7 bases. V trimming: 3 bases; J trimming: 8 bases; junction bases outside the gene matches: 13. This CDR3 comprises 16 residues. Germline V gene lookup returns CDR1 MGHRA and CDR2 YSYEKL. The CDR3 protein is CASSHKFAGEAYEQFF. The DNA for the CDR3 is TGCGCCAGCAGCCATAAGTTTGCGGGAGAGGCATATGAGCAGTTCTTC.